Listed below are T cell receptor beta chains from one sample, sequenced in a study of CD8 T cells in Susac syndrome. TCRdb re-called the immunoSEQ multiplex PCR reads through MiXCR, storing one row per CDR3 protein. The top ten clones hold roughly 0.15% of a sample with about 190,000 distinct CDR3 sequences, 85% to 95% of them seen once. The sequenced sample consisted of CD8+ T cells from PBMCs. These receptors originate from a human donor with Susac syndrome. CDR3s include the opening cysteine and the closing phenylalanine or tryptophan. Fields, in order: J gene, clone size, V gene, D gene, CDR3 protein, CDR3 DNA. A D gene is named only where the DNA matches it firmly. Size values are once, few and many counts, or a class for expanded clones, and some rows have none.

>TRBJ2-7|.|TRBV7-8|TRBD2
CASSSRTSGAPYEQYF
TGTGCCAGCAGCTCACGGACTAGCGGCGCGCCCTACGAGCAGTACTTC
>TRBJ2-1|.|TRBV9|TRBD2
CASSVASGSQYDNEQFF
TGTGCCAGCAGCGTAGCTAGCGGGAGCCAATATGACAATGAGCAGTTCTTC
>TRBJ2-4|.|TRBV6-5|TRBD2
CASSPGLAANIQYF
TGTGCCAGCAGTCCGGGACTAGCGGCGAACATTCAGTACTTC
>TRBJ2-7|.|TRBV2|.
CASSDWQSYEQYF
TGTGCCAGCAGTGATTGGCAGTCCTACGAGCAGTACTTC
>TRBJ2-7|.|TRBV10-3|TRBD2
CAISEKQASGAEQYF
TGTGCCATCAGTGAGAAGCAGGCTAGCGGGGCCGAGCAGTACTTC
>TRBJ1-5|.|TRBV5-5|.
CASRPWSGQPQHF
TGTGCCAGCAGGCCTTGGTCGGGACAGCCCCAGCATTTT
>TRBJ2-1|.|TRBV4-2|TRBD2
CASSQVGAGGHREQFF
TGTGCCAGCAGCCAAGTGGGAGCGGGGGGGCATCGGGAGCAGTTCTTC
>TRBJ2-7|.|TRBV2|.
CASSEGTSPEQYF
TGTGCCAGCAGTGAAGGGACATCCCCCGAGCAGTACTTC
>TRBJ2-6|.|TRBV6-5|.
CASSYRRVPNSGANVLTF
TGTGCCAGCAGTTACCGGAGGGTCCCGAACTCTGGGGCCAACGTCCTGACTTTC
>TRBJ2-7|.|TRBV4-1|.
CASSQIGTPEQYF
TGCGCCAGCAGCCAAATCGGGACTCCCGAGCAGTACTTC
>TRBJ2-7|.|TRBV4-2|.
CASSQGERYEQYF
TGTGCCAGCAGCCAAGGTGAGCGCTACGAGCAGTACTTC
>TRBJ1-4|.|TRBV2|.
CASSEDEGLGEKLFF
TGTGCCAGCAGTGAAGACGAGGGTTTAGGGGAAAAACTGTTTTTT
>TRBJ1-5|.|TRBV20-1|.
CSAGTDSVNQPQHF
TGCAGTGCAGGAACTGACAGCGTCAATCAGCCCCAGCATTTT
>TRBJ2-7|.|TRBV6-5|.
CASSTTGDSSYEQYF
TGTGCCAGCAGTACCACGGGGGACAGCTCCTACGAGCAGTACTTC
>TRBJ1-2|few|TRBV11-2|.
CASSSFGNDGYTF
TGTGCCAGCAGCTCATTCGGGAATGATGGCTACACCTTC
>TRBJ1-1|.|TRBV9|.
CASSGTVNTEAFF
TGTGCCAGCAGCGGGACAGTGAACACTGAAGCTTTCTTT
>TRBJ2-7|.|TRBV20-1|.
CSANLGGSYEQYF
TGCAGTGCTAACCTGGGTGGCTCCTACGAGCAGTACTTC
>TRBJ2-7|.|TRBV28|TRBD1
CASSRPGTDHEQYF
TGTGCCAGCAGTCGACCGGGGACAGATCACGAGCAGTACTTC
>TRBJ1-1|.|TRBV19|.
CASSMVGSEAFF
TGTGCCAGTAGTATGGTGGGCTCAGAGGCTTTCTTT
>TRBJ2-7|.|TRBV6-5|TRBD1
CASSSPIRTGEDDEQYF
TGTGCCAGCAGTTCACCTATACGGACAGGGGAGGATGACGAGCAGTACTTC
>TRBJ2-3|.|TRBV29-1|TRBD2
CSVEGPSGGITDTQYF
TGCAGCGTTGAGGGGCCTAGCGGGGGGATCACAGATACGCAGTATTTT
>TRBJ1-5|.|TRBV30|.
CAWSVGRGRNQPQHF
TGTGCCTGGAGTGTAGGCAGGGGCAGGAATCAGCCCCAGCATTTT
>TRBJ1-1|few|TRBV18|.
CASSQRTENTEAFF
TGTGCCAGCTCACAACGGACAGAGAACACTGAAGCTTTCTTT
>TRBJ1-1|.|TRBV12-3/TRBV12-4|.
CASRPPGGGTEAFF
TGTGCCAGCAGACCTCCGGGGGGAGGAACTGAAGCTTTCTTT
>TRBJ2-1|.|TRBV27|.
CASSLSLAGEQFF
TGTGCCAGCAGTTTATCTCTAGCTGGCGAGCAGTTCTTC
>TRBJ2-6|.|TRBV29-1|.
CSVEAQSSGANVLTF
TGCAGCGTTGAAGCCCAGAGCTCTGGGGCCAACGTCCTGACTTTC